This T cell receptor (beta chain) was found in a study of regulatory T cells in long-lasting Graves disease. The TCR beta library used iRepertoire HTBI primers with Arm-PCR amplification of CDR3. In TCRdb, the multiplex PCR reads were re-called with MiXCR into one record per CDR3 protein. Among around 430,000 distinct CDR3 sequences listed, roughly 22% were seen once. As to time point: persistent/refractory GD, antithyroid drugs over 5 years with positive TRAb. RNA isolated from PBMCs was used to make the TCR library. This clonotype was detected a few times. Its antigen is not known. V gave up 4 bases and J gave up 1 base; unmatched junction bases: 19. The germline gives CDR1 MNHEY, CDR2 SMNVEV (reference sequence). The CDR3 has 20 residues. Findings and limits, study-wide: Whereas new patients shared about a thousand public clonotypes, persistent patients shared more, at about 3,000.

This chain joins TRBV27 and TRBJ1-1; 9 bases fit TRBD1. The sample was peripheral blood mononuclear cells (PBMCs), taken when the disease was refractory, from a patient treated with antithyroid drugs. The TCR sequence derives from a female donor with Graves disease. As DNA, the CDR3 is TGTGCCAGCAGTTCCGGACAGGGGCGGTCGCCTTTGTATTCGAACACTGAAGCTTTCTTT. Its protein is CASSSGQGRSPLYSNTEAFF.